Listed below are T cell receptor beta chains from one sample, sequenced in a study of shared clonotypes between healthy human individuals. Sequenced by immunoSEQ multiplex PCR; TCRdb stores in-frame clones only, minus some. The table records about 2 million clones, approximately 94% of them present only once. Sequencing used naive CD8+ T cells sorted from blood. The receptors derive from a man in his late teens or twenties in good health. CDR3s include the opening cysteine and the closing phenylalanine or tryptophan. D genes are given only for firm matches. Only some rows state a clone size, as once, few, many or a class for expanded clones.

-	TRBV29-1	TRBJ2-7	TRBD2	15	CSVCSGGPQGYEQYF	TGCAGCGTTTGTTCGGGAGGACCGCAGGGCTACGAGCAGTACTTC
-	TRBV28	TRBJ2-6	-	20	CASSGGYRDTTVSGANVLTF	TGTGCCAGCAGTGGGGGCTACCGGGACACGACTGTCTCTGGGGCCAACGTCCTGACTTTC
-	TRBV11-2	TRBJ2-7	-	15	CASSFWRSVSYEQYF	TGTGCCAGCAGCTTCTGGCGCAGCGTCAGTTACGAGCAGTACTTC
-	TRBV4-1	TRBJ2-2	-	17	CASSQGTETTNTGELFF	TGCGCCAGCAGCCAAGGGACGGAAACTACCAACACCGGGGAGCTGTTTTTT
-	TRBV7-2	TRBJ2-1	TRBD2	15	CASSLKRGGRDEQFF	TGTGCCAGCAGCTTAAAGCGGGGGGGCCGGGATGAGCAGTTCTTC
-	TRBV9	TRBJ2-1	-	13	CASSDYSYNEQFF	TGTGCCAGCAGCGACTACTCCTACAATGAGCAGTTCTTC
-	TRBV5-4	TRBJ2-7	TRBD2	15	CASSFRAGGPTEQYF	TGTGCCAGCTCCTTCCGGGCGGGAGGGCCAACCGAGCAGTACTTC
-	TRBV6-5	TRBJ2-7	TRBD1	15	CASSYPSTGGYEQYF	TGTGCCAGCAGTTACCCCTCGACAGGGGGCTACGAGCAGTACTTC
-	TRBV6-5	TRBJ2-7	-	11	CASRMGYEQYF	TGTGCCAGCAGAATGGGCTACGAGCAGTACTTC
-	TRBV5-1	TRBJ1-1	-	12	CASSEGMTEAFF	TGCGCCAGCAGCGAGGGGATGACTGAAGCTTTCTTT
-	TRBV28	TRBJ1-5	TRBD1	15	CASSFYRGTDQPQHF	TGTGCCAGCAGTTTTTACAGGGGGACAGATCAGCCCCAGCATTTT
few	TRBV14	TRBJ1-2	TRBD1	15	CASSPDRTPRYGYTF	TGTGCCAGCAGCCCGGACAGGACGCCTCGCTATGGCTACACCTTC
once	TRBV27	TRBJ2-7	-	17	CASSQFGVVGFVHEQYF	TGTGCCAGCAGCCAGTTCGGAGTAGTCGGATTTGTTCACGAGCAGTACTTC
-	TRBV30	TRBJ2-3	TRBD2	14	CAWSVGAGGDTQYF	TGTGCCTGGAGTGTTGGGGCGGGAGGAGATACGCAGTATTTT
few	TRBV10-1	TRBJ1-1	TRBD1	15	CASSEDRALNTEAFF	TGCGCCAGCAGTGAGGACAGGGCCCTGAACACTGAAGCTTTCTTT
-	TRBV28	TRBJ2-3	TRBD2	17	CASSSLAGQTSTDTQYF	TGTGCCAGCAGTTCCCTAGCGGGGCAAACTAGCACAGATACGCAGTATTTT
few	TRBV28	TRBJ1-4	-	11	CASSLNEKLFF	TGTGCCAGCAGTTTAAATGAAAAACTGTTTTTT
-	TRBV6-5	TRBJ2-2	-	16	CASSYSTKGHTGELFF	TGTGCCAGCAGTTACTCTACAAAGGGGCACACCGGGGAGCTGTTTTTT
-	TRBV10-2	TRBJ2-5	TRBD2	15	CASSDGGGAQETQYF	TGCGCCAGCAGTGACGGCGGGGGGGCCCAAGAGACCCAGTACTTC
-	TRBV9	TRBJ2-2	-	17	CASSVEGLEGNTGELFF	TGTGCCAGCAGCGTAGAGGGCCTTGAAGGGAACACCGGGGAGCTGTTTTTT
once	TRBV6-5	TRBJ2-6	TRBD1	16	CASSYRTGYGANVLTF	TGTGCCAGCAGTTATCGGACAGGGTATGGGGCCAACGTCCTGACTTTC
-	TRBV6-1	TRBJ1-1	-	15	CASSDYRETNTEAFF	TGTGCCAGCAGTGACTACAGGGAAACGAACACTGAAGCTTTCTTT
-	TRBV2	TRBJ2-3	TRBD2	19	CATTSSLRGGADGTDTQYF	TGTGCCACCACCTCCTCTCTACGCGGGGGGGCGGATGGCACAGATACGCAGTATTTT
-	TRBV4-1	TRBJ2-1	-	15	CASSQERASYNEQFF	TGCGCCAGCAGCCAAGAACGAGCCTCGTACAATGAGCAGTTCTTC
once	TRBV19	TRBJ2-5	TRBD2	15	CASSIGASGEETQYF	TGTGCCAGTAGTATTGGGGCTAGCGGGGAAGAGACCCAGTACTTC
-	TRBV7-8	TRBJ1-2	-	13	CASSSLGTGGYTF	TGTGCCAGCAGCTCCCTTGGGACGGGCGGCTACACCTTC
-	TRBV28	TRBJ2-1	TRBD2	16	CASLDLAGALYNEQFF	TGTGCCAGCCTGGATCTAGCGGGGGCCTTATACAATGAGCAGTTCTTC
-	TRBV29-1	TRBJ1-1	-	11	CSVGRDTEAFF	TGCAGCGTTGGGAGGGACACTGAAGCTTTCTTT
-	TRBV6-1	TRBJ2-5	TRBD2	17	CASSGETSGGYQETQYF	TGTGCCAGCAGTGGCGAGACTAGCGGGGGGTACCAAGAGACCCAGTACTTC
-	TRBV7-9	TRBJ1-1	TRBD1	17	CASSLVMGQGLNTEAFF	TGTGCCAGCAGCTTAGTAATGGGACAGGGGCTGAACACTGAAGCTTTCTTT
-	TRBV11-3	TRBJ2-1	TRBD1	13	CASSPRGWNEQFF	TGTGCCAGCAGCCCCAGGGGGTGGAATGAGCAGTTCTTC
-	TRBV28	TRBJ2-1	-	16	CASSRVHPTSYNEQFF	TGTGCCAGCAGCCGAGTTCACCCAACGTCCTACAATGAGCAGTTCTTC
-	TRBV5-1	TRBJ1-1	TRBD1	15	CASSDGTGGWTEAFF	TGCGCCAGCAGCGATGGGACAGGGGGCTGGACTGAAGCTTTCTTT
once	TRBV29-1	TRBJ1-5	TRBD1	13	CSTVTGYNQPQHF	TGCAGCACGGTGACAGGGTACAATCAGCCCCAGCATTTT
once	TRBV13	TRBJ1-1	-	15	CASSDMYGRGTEAFF	TGTGCCAGCAGTGATATGTACGGACGGGGCACTGAAGCTTTCTTT
-	TRBV6-5	TRBJ1-1	-	14	CASSPWQGSTEAFF	TGTGCCAGCAGTCCCTGGCAGGGGAGCACTGAAGCTTTCTTT
-	TRBV5-4	TRBJ2-7	TRBD2	16	CASSSGMGLADYEQYF	TGTGCCAGCAGCTCGGGTATGGGGCTAGCGGACTACGAGCAGTACTTC
-	TRBV9	TRBJ2-2	TRBD1	18	CASSVEGTGLSSTGELFF	TGTGCCAGCAGCGTAGAAGGGACAGGGCTGAGTAGCACCGGGGAGCTGTTTTTT
-	TRBV9	TRBJ2-7	-	15	CASSPRQDLSYEQYF	TGTGCCAGCAGCCCACGACAGGACCTCTCCTACGAGCAGTACTTC
-	TRBV13	TRBJ1-2	TRBD1	15	CASSSPDRADYGYTF	TGTGCCAGCAGCTCTCCAGACAGGGCCGACTATGGCTACACCTTC
-	TRBV5-1	TRBJ2-7	TRBD2	16	CASSFTKAGDGYEQYF	TGCGCCAGCAGCTTTACCAAAGCGGGAGATGGGTACGAGCAGTACTTC
-	TRBV30	TRBJ1-5	TRBD1	15	CAWSPRGQGNQPQHF	TGTGCCTGGAGTCCCAGGGGGCAAGGCAATCAGCCCCAGCATTTT
-	TRBV5-4	TRBJ2-1	TRBD2	15	CASSLWASGNNEQFF	TGTGCCAGCAGCCTGTGGGCTAGCGGTAACAATGAGCAGTTCTTC
-	TRBV7-9	TRBJ2-7	-	13	CASSSGAAGEQYF	TGTGCCAGCAGCTCGGGGGCGGCCGGCGAGCAGTACTTC
-	TRBV13	TRBJ1-6	TRBD1	15	CASSQNRGHISPLHF	TGTGCCAGCAGTCAGAACAGGGGGCATATTTCACCCCTCCACTTT
-	TRBV2	TRBJ2-7	TRBD1	14	CASTWDRGSYEQYF	TGTGCCAGCACCTGGGACAGGGGTTCCTACGAGCAGTACTTC